These 18 T cell receptor beta chains originate from one sample sequenced in a study of blood T cell repertoires in COVID-19. Generated by immunoSEQ multiplex PCR, the TCRdb table keeps only in-frame clones and is missing some. The data contain about 74,000 clones, more than 70% of them singletons. Material for sequencing was peripheral blood. These receptors all come from a man in his 70s with active or convalescent COVID-19.

The V and J genes are TRBV28 and TRBJ2-1, with 11 bases lining up with TRBD1. The V and J ends lost 5 bases and 7 bases, in that order; junction bases with no gene match: 4. The germline V gene has CDR1 MDHEN and CDR2 SYDVKM. The CDR3 extends over 14 amino acids. The CDR3 DNA is TGTGCCAGCAGTCGGACAGGGGGCACTAATGAGCAGTTCTTC. Protein sequence: CASSRTGGTNEQFF.

This chain uses TRBV4-1 with TRBJ1-2; D ambiguous. Germline CDR1 and CDR2: MGHRA and YSYEKL. There are 12 residues in the CDR3. V was cut by 0 bases and J by 8 bases, with 7 bases left in between. The CDR3 region has the DNA TGCGCCAGCAGCCAAGATCGGGAGGGCTACACCTTC. It specifies CASSQDREGYTF.

The rearrangement links TRBV5-6 to TRBJ1-4; TRBD1 agrees at 10 bases. From germline, CDR1 is SGHDT and CDR2 YYEEEE. V gave up 2 bases and J gave up 5 bases; unmatched junction bases: 6. The CDR3 loop spans 16 amino acids. This CDR3 is CASSLLTGGGNEKLFF. CDR3 DNA: TGTGCCAGCAGCTTACTGACAGGGGGCGGGAATGAAAAACTGTTTTTT.

The rearrangement uses TRBV30 and TRBJ2-1; TRBD2 aligns across 14 bases. V shed 2 bases and J 10 bases; nucleotides not matched to a gene: 7. Germline V gene data show CDR1 as GTSNPN and CDR2 as SVGIG (reference sequence). The CDR3 has 15 amino acids. CDR3 bases: TGTGCCTGGAGTCCCCTGACTAGCGGGAGGGGGGAGCAGTTCTTC. Translating it yields CAWSPLTSGRGEQFF. Supplemented by reference TRBV30 and TRBJ2-1, the full variable domain reads SQTIHQWPATLVQPVGSPLSLECTVEGTSNPNLYWYRQAAGRGLQLLFYSVGIGQISSEVPQNLSASRPQDRQFILSSKKLLLSDSGFYLCAWSPLTSGRGEQFFGPGTRLTVL.

V gene TRBV6-4 combines with J gene TRBJ2-1; maybe TRBD2 (6 bases). The CDR3 is 16 residues long. Germline V gene sequence: CDR1 MRHNA, CDR2 SNTAGT. The ends were cut back, 8 bases at V and 0 bases at J, with 17 bases in the middle. The CDR3 DNA sequence: TGTGCCAGCGATGGGGGAGGTTGGAGCTCCTACAATGAGCAGTTCTTC. Protein sequence: CASDGGGWSSYNEQFF.

The genes are TRBV19 and TRBJ2-2; 11 bases match TRBD1. The CDR3 is 16 residues long. V trimming: 5 bases; J trimming: 5 bases; junction bases outside the gene matches: 7. From germline, CDR1 is LNHDA and CDR2 SQIVND (reference sequence). CDR3 nucleotides: TGTGCCAGTAGTGCTACCGGGACAGGGGGTACCGGGGAGCTGTTTTTT. This gives the protein CASSATGTGGTGELFF. The full variable domain, rest sourced from reference TRBV19 and TRBJ2-2, is DGGITQSPKYLFRKEGQNVTLSCEQNLNHDAMYWYRQDPGQGLRLIYYSQIVNDFQKGDIAEGYSVSREKKESFPLTVTSAQKNPTAFYLCASSATGTGGTGELFFGEGSRLTVL.

The genes are TRBV10-3 and TRBJ2-2; perhaps TRBD2 as D (5 bases). Germline V CDR1 and CDR2: ENHRY, SYGVKD. The CDR3 is 12 residues long. V dropped 4 bases and J dropped 7 bases, with 7 bases sitting between them. CDR3 in amino acids: CAISGGLGELFF. The CDR3 DNA follows: TGTGCCATCAGTGGAGGGCTCGGGGAGCTGTTTTTT.

The V gene is TRBV19, the J gene TRBJ1-6; 8 nucleotides match TRBD1. The length of the CDR3 is 15 residues. CDR1 and CDR2 (germline): LNHDA, SQIVND (reference sequence). After removal of 4 bases from V and 7 bases from J, the junction contained 6 bases not matched to a gene. DNA of the CDR3: TGTGCCAGTAGTACCGGGACAGGCCTAAATTCACCCCTCCACTTT. It is translated as CASSTGTGLNSPLHF.

The chain employs TRBV19 and TRBJ2-3; the match to TRBD2 covers 8 bases. V was pared by 1 base and J by 2 bases, with 5 bases of the junction left unmatched. Germline-derived CDR1 and CDR2 are LNHDA and SQIVND (reference sequence). The CDR3 is 16 amino acids. The CDR3 DNA reads as TGTGCCAGTAGTATAGCTGGTAGCGGGAACACAGATACGCAGTATTTT. The encoded protein is CASSIAGSGNTDTQYF.

The V call is TRBV19, the J call TRBJ2-7, with a tentative D call TRBD2 (7 bases). This CDR3 has 14 amino acids. Germline CDR1 is LNHDA and CDR2 is SQIVND (reference sequence). Trimming removed 10 bases from V and 6 bases from J, with 22 bases in between. The CDR3, as DNA: TGTGCCACCCGACAGCCAGGGGAGGGGGGCGAGCAGTACTTC. Protein product: CATRQPGEGGEQYF.

The chain combines TRBV24-1 with TRBJ2-1; 11 bases map to TRBD2. The germline V gene encodes CDR1 KGHDR and CDR2 SFDVKD. This CDR3 comprises 19 residues. V trimming: 2 bases; J trimming: 4 bases; junction bases outside the gene matches: 12. The CDR3 loop is CATSDWGTSGRFMYNEQFF. DNA of the CDR3: TGTGCCACCAGTGATTGGGGAACTAGCGGGAGATTTATGTACAATGAGCAGTTCTTC.

The chain links TRBV10-3 to TRBJ1-1, with TRBD1 matching over 12 bases. Germline lookup yields CDR1 ENHRY and CDR2 SYGVKD. Losses at the gene ends were 5 bases for V and 4 bases for J; bases not matched to a gene: 8. CDR3 size: 16 residues. The CDR3 sequence is CAISLGQGAIVTEAFF. The DNA of the CDR3 is TGTGCCATCAGTTTGGGACAGGGGGCTATTGTCACTGAAGCTTTCTTT.

The rearrangement joins TRBV9 to TRBJ2-1, with D uncertain. This CDR3 comprises 15 residues. Trimming left V 0 bases short and J 2 bases short, with 9 bases between. Germline V CDR1 and CDR2: SGDLS, YYNGEE. CDR3 DNA sequence: TGTGCCAGCAGCGTAGGCACGGTTCCCTACAATGAGCAGTTCTTC. Its protein product is CASSVGTVPYNEQFF.

This chain links TRBV2 with TRBJ1-4; 7 bases align to TRBD1. CDR1 is SNHLY, CDR2 FYNNEI, per germline. The CDR3 has 14 amino acids. The V and J ends lost 8 bases and 5 bases, in that order; junction bases with no gene match: 8. DNA for the CDR3: TGTGCCAGCTCCGGGGACAGCCAGAATGAAAAACTGTTTTTT. This gives the protein CASSGDSQNEKLFF.

A few counts support this clone. Written as DNA, the CDR3 is TGTGCCAGCTCACAGCTGAACACTGAAGCTTTCTTT. Translated: CASSQLNTEAFF. V is TRBV18 and J is TRBJ1-1; no clear D gene. CDR1 KGHSH and CDR2 LQKENI come from the germline V gene. V was trimmed by 4 bases and J by 0 bases, leaving 3 bases between them. The CDR3 is 12 amino acids.

The chain recombines TRBV7-9 with TRBJ2-7, with TRBD1 matching 7 bases. CDR3 length: 14 residues. With V trimmed by 5 bases and J by 0 bases, 4 bases remained unmatched. Germline CDR1 and CDR2: SEHNR and FQNEAQ (reference sequence). The CDR3 coding sequence is TGTGCCAGCAGCCCGGACAGGAGCTCCTACGAGCAGTACTTC. It translates to CASSPDRSSYEQYF.

The chain uses TRBV2 and TRBJ1-5; TRBD1 is a possible D gene (6 bases). The CDR3 extends over 18 amino acids. V was trimmed by 4 bases and J by 1 base, leaving 20 bases between them. Per germline, CDR1 SNHLY and CDR2 FYNNEI. CDR3 DNA sequence: TGTGCCAGCAGTGCGGCAGGGGCGGTAGAAAGAAGCAATCAGCCCCAGCATTTT. Translating gives CASSAAGAVERSNQPQHF.

This clone was counted between two and nine times. The genes are TRBV19 and TRBJ1-6; a possible D gene is TRBD1 (5 bases). Per the germline V gene, CDR1 is LNHDA and CDR2 is SQIVND (reference sequence). The V gene lost 3 bases and the J gene lost 5 bases, with 11 bases spanning the gap. The CDR3 totals 15 residues. The CDR3: CASSMSRANNSPLHF. The CDR3 bases are TGTGCCAGTAGTATGAGCAGGGCCAATAATTCACCCCTCCACTTT.